The rows below give T cell receptor beta chains drawn from one sample of a study of blood T cell repertoires in COVID-19. Assay used: immunoSEQ multiplex PCR; TCRdb lists only in-frame clones, some missing. The data show approximately 100,000 clones, with about 84% seen just once and 13% to 15% held by the top ten. Input material: peripheral blood. Every receptor here comes from a woman in her fifties or sixties with acute or convalescent COVID-19. The CDR3 runs from the conserved cysteine through the conserved F or W. The order of the fields is J gene, D gene, clone size, V gene, CDR3 DNA, CDR3 protein. A D gene is named only where the DNA matches it firmly. Not all rows give a size; the values are once, few, many and, for expanded clones, a class.

TRBJ2-6	TRBD1	.	TRBV7-8	TGTGCCAGCCGACAGGGTCAATTCACCTCTGGGGCCAACGTCCTGACTTTC	CASRQGQFTSGANVLTF
TRBJ2-2	.	few	TRBV4-2	TGTGCCAGCAGCCAACTGGCAGACTCGTACGGGGAGCTGTTTTTT	CASSQLADSYGELFF
TRBJ2-5	.	.	TRBV5-8	TGTGCCAGCAGCCCGCCGGAAAGGCGGGAGACCCAGTACTTC	CASSPPERRETQYF
TRBJ1-1	TRBD1	.	TRBV2	TGTGCCAGCAGTGGACAGGGCATGAACACTGAAGCTTTCTTT	CASSGQGMNTEAFF
TRBJ2-7	TRBD1	.	TRBV15	TGTGCCACCAGCAGCGTCCGGGACAGCTACGAGCAGTACTTC	CATSSVRDSYEQYF
TRBJ2-3	TRBD2	.	TRBV18	TGTGCCAGCTCACCCCCGGGGACTAGCGGGGCCACAGATACGCAGTATTTT	CASSPPGTSGATDTQYF
TRBJ1-4	TRBD1	.	TRBV7-9	TGTGCCAGCAGCTCCGACAGGGTGGATGGTGAAAAACTGTTTTTT	CASSSDRVDGEKLFF
TRBJ1-2	.	.	TRBV2	TGTGCCAGCAGTGAAGCTCCAGGGTCGCGGCCTAACTATGGCTACACCTTC	CASSEAPGSRPNYGYTF
TRBJ2-3	TRBD2	.	TRBV2	TGTGCCAGCAGTGGACTAGCGGGTCCCACAGATACGCAGTATTTT	CASSGLAGPTDTQYF
TRBJ1-2	TRBD1	.	TRBV29-1	TGCAGCGTCGACGGACAGGGGGGGGACTATGGCTACACCTTC	CSVDGQGGDYGYTF
TRBJ1-2	.	.	TRBV21-1	TGTGCCAGCAGCAAAGCCAGGTCGGACACCGACTATGGCTACACCTTC	CASSKARSDTDYGYTF
TRBJ1-2	.	.	TRBV3-1/TRBV3-2	TGTGCCAGCAGCTTATCGACCGGAGGGTATGGCTACACCTTC	CASSLSTGGYGYTF
TRBJ1-4	TRBD1	.	TRBV3-1/TRBV3-2	TGTGCCAGCAGCCTCGCGGCCACAGGGGACAAACTGTTTTTT	CASSLAATGDKLFF
TRBJ2-7	TRBD2	.	TRBV4-2	TGTGCCAGCAGCCAAGAATGGGCTAGCGGGGTGGGGCAGTACTTC	CASSQEWASGVGQYF
TRBJ2-7	.	.	TRBV19	TGTGCCAGTAGTATTCGCGGCGGGACTTACGAGCAGTACTTC	CASSIRGGTYEQYF
TRBJ1-1	.	.	TRBV30	TGTGCCTGGGTCGCCTCGGGGATGAACACTGAAGCTTTCTTT	CAWVASGMNTEAFF
TRBJ1-5	.	.	TRBV2	TGTGCCAGCACGGAGGGGATTGGTCAGCCCCAGCATTTT	CASTEGIGQPQHF
TRBJ2-7	.	.	TRBV15	TGTGCCACCAGCAGAGATTATACAGTGGACGAGCAGTACTTC	CATSRDYTVDEQYF